Listed below are T cell receptor beta chains from one sample, sequenced in a study of shared clonotypes between healthy human individuals. This table comes from immunoSEQ multiplex PCR, and its TCRdb copy is limited to in-frame clones, with some not included. The profile shows roughly 1,800,000 clones, approximately 94% of them singletons. Input material: naive CD8+ T cells sorted from blood. These receptor sequences come from a man younger than 30 in good health. CDR3s include the opening cysteine and the closing phenylalanine or tryptophan. A D gene is named only where the DNA matches it firmly.

d_call j_call v_call cdr3_length cdr3_nt cdr3_aa
NA TRBJ1-2 TRBV5-6 13 TGTGCCAGCAGCTTGGGACAGGACTTAGGCTACACCTTC CASSLGQDLGYTF
NA TRBJ2-3 TRBV9 14 TGTGCCAGCAGCGGTAGCGGATCCACAGATACGCAGTATTTT CASSGSGSTDTQYF
TRBD2 TRBJ2-1 TRBV19 16 TGTGCCAGTATGCCCTATAGCGGGAGTTCCTACAATGAGCAGTTCTTC CASMPYSGSSYNEQFF
NA TRBJ1-4 TRBV13 15 TGTGCCAGCAGCTTAGGTGAGACGAATAATGAAAAACTGTTTTTT CASSLGETNNEKLFF
NA TRBJ2-7 TRBV11-2 14 TGTGCCAGCAGCCACGGAGGCCTTCCTTGGGAGCAGTACTTC CASSHGGLPWEQYF
TRBD2 TRBJ2-1 TRBV29-1 15 TGCAGCGTCCTGACTAGCGGGATTTCCTACAATGAGCAGTTCTTC CSVLTSGISYNEQFF
NA TRBJ2-5 TRBV7-9 14 TGTGCCAGCAGCTTAGCAGGGAGTGGAGAGACCCAGTACTTC CASSLAGSGETQYF
NA TRBJ2-5 TRBV28 12 TGTGCCAGCGCGGTGCACCAAGAGACCCAGTACTTC CASAVHQETQYF
NA TRBJ2-7 TRBV7-2 14 TGTGCCAGCAGCTTAAACCCCAGATCCGACGAGCAGTACTTC CASSLNPRSDEQYF
NA TRBJ2-6 TRBV27 16 TGTGCCAGCAGTTCCCCATGGGGCTCTGGGGCCAACGTCCTGACTTTC CASSSPWGSGANVLTF
NA TRBJ2-7 TRBV5-1 13 TGCGCCAGCAGCTCCCTCCCGGGAAACGAGCAGTACTTC CASSSLPGNEQYF
TRBD1 TRBJ1-1 TRBV27 15 TGTGCCAGCAGTCCAACCGTGGAGGGGGCCCATGAAGCTTTCTTT CASSPTVEGAHEAFF
NA TRBJ2-7 TRBV4-3 16 TGCGCCAGCAGCCTAAGAGAGGGGCTTAACTCCTACGAGCAGTACTTC CASSLREGLNSYEQYF
NA TRBJ1-6 TRBV10-2 14 TGCGCCAGCAGTGACAGTCTACTCAACTCGCCCCTCCACTTT CASSDSLLNSPLHF
NA TRBJ2-1 TRBV7-9 15 TGTGCCAGCAGCTTAGCCTGGGGCACCTACAATGAGCAGTTCTTC CASSLAWGTYNEQFF
NA TRBJ2-7 TRBV27 14 TGTGCCAGCAGTTATGCAGGGAGGTCCTACGAGCAGTACTTC CASSYAGRSYEQYF
NA TRBJ2-7 TRBV5-6 14 TGTGCCAGCAGCGCCGCTGGACAGTTCTACGAGCAGTACTTC CASSAAGQFYEQYF
TRBD1 TRBJ1-2 TRBV23-1 16 TGCGCCAGCAGTCAATTTAGTGGACAGGATTGCTATGGCTACACCTTC CASSQFSGQDCYGYTF